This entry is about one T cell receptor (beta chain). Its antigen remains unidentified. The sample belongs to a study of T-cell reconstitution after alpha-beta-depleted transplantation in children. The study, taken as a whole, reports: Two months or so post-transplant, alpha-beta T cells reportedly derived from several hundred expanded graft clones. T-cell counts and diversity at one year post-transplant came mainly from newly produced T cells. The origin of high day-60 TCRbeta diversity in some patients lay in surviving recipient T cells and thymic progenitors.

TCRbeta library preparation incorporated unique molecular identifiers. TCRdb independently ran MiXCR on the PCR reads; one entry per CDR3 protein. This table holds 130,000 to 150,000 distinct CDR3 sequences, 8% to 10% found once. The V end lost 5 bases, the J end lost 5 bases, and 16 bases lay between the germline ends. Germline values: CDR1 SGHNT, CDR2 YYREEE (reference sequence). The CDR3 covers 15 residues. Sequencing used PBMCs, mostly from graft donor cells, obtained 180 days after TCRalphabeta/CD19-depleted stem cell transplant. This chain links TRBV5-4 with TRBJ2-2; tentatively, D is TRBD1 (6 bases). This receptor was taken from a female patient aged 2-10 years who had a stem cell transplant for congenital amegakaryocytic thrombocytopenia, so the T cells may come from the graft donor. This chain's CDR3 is CASSWDIKRTGELFF. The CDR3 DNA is TGTGCCAGCAGTTGGGACATTAAAAGGACCGGGGAGCTGTTTTTT.